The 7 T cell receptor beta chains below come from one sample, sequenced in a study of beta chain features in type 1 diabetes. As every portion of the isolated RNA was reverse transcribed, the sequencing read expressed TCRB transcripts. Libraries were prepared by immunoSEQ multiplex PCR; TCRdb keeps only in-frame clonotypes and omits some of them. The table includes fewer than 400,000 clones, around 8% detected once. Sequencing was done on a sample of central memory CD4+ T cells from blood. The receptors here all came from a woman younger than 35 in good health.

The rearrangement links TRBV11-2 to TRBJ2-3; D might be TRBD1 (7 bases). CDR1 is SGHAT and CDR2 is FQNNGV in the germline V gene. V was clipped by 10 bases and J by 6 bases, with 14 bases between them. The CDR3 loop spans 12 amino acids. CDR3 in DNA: TGTGCCACTGGAGGGGGCGCGGATACGCAGTATTTT. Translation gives CATGGGADTQYF.

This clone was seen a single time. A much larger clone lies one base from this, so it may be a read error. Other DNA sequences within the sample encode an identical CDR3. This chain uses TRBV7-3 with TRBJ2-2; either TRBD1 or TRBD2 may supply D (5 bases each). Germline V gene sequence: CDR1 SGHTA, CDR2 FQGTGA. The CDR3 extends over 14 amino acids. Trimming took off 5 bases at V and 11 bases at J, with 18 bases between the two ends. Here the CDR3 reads CASSLLGDHGELFF. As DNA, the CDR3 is TGTGCCAGCAGCCTCCTGGGGGACCACGGAGAGCTGTTTTTT.

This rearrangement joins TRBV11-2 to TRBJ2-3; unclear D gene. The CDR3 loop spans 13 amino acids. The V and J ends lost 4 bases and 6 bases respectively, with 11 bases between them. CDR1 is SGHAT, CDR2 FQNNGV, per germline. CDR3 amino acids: CASSSELRDTQYF. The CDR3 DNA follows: TGTGCCAGCAGCTCCGAACTGCGGGATACGCAGTATTTT.

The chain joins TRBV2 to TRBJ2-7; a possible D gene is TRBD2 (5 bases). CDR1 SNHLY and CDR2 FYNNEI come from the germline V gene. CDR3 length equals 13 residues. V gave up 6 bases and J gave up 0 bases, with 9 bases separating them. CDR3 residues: CASSAGLSYEQYF. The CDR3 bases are TGTGCCAGCAGCGCGGGTCTCTCCTACGAGCAGTACTTC.

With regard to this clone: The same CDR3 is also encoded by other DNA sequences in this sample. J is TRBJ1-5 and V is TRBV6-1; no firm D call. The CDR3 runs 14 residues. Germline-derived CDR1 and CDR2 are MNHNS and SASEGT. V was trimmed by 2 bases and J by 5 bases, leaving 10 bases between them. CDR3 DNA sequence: TGTGCCAGCAGTGAATCGGGCAGTGATCAGCCCCAGCATTTT. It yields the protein CASSESGSDQPQHF.

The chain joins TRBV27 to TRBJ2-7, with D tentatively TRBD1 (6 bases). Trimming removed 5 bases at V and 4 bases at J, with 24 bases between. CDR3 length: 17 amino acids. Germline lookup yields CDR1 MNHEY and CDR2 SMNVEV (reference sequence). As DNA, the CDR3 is TGTGCCAGCAGTCCTGCCCCCCGTTCAGGGGACGGATACGAGCAGTACTTC. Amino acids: CASSPAPRSGDGYEQYF.

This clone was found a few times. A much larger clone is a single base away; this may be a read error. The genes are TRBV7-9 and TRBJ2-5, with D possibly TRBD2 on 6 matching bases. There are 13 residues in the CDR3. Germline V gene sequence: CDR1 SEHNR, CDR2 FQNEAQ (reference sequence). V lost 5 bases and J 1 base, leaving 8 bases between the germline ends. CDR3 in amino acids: CASSPGVQETQYF. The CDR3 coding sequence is TGTGCCAGCAGCCCGGGGGTCCAAGAGACCCAGTACTTC.